The subject of this entry is one T cell receptor beta chain. This CDR3 is built from 17 residues. Germline values: CDR1 SGHNT, CDR2 YYREEE (reference sequence). V was pared by 0 bases and J by 0 bases, with 13 bases between. The PCR made use of 60 Vbeta and 13 Jbeta primers. The table came from immunoSEQ multiplex PCR; TCRdb's copy has only in-frame clones and leaves some out. In the table there are more than 85,000 clones, around four fifths of which are singletons. The sample comes from a study of cytomegalovirus exposure and HLA in healthy donors. This sequence joins TRBV5-4 and TRBJ1-3; weak D call: TRBD1 (5 bases). The sample consisted of PBMCs. This receptor was taken from a man aged 35-49 years in good health and CMV-seronegative. CDR3 amino acids: CASSLGEAGHSGNTIYF. The CDR3, as DNA: TGTGCCAGCAGCTTGGGGGAAGCGGGGCACTCTGGAAACACCATATATTTT.